The 17 T cell receptor beta chains below were found in one sample sequenced in a study of cytomegalovirus exposure and HLA in healthy donors. PCR amplification relied on 60 Vbeta primers (plus 13 Jbeta primers). Assay: immunoSEQ multiplex PCR; the TCRdb copy retains only in-frame clones and omits some. The table lists roughly 130,000 clones, roughly 75% of them singletons. Sequencing used PBMCs. All receptors derive from a man aged 30 to 39 in good health and CMV-seronegative.

This sequence joins TRBV9 and TRBJ2-5; D is possibly TRBD1 (6 bases). The tail of the sequence fits TRBJ2-7 better, so the J call may be wrong. This CDR3 comprises 13 residues. Per the germline V gene, CDR1 is SGDLS and CDR2 is YYNGEE. As DNA, the CDR3 is TGTGCCAGCAGCCCAGGGGAACTTTACGAGCAGTACTTC. Translating it yields CASSPGELYEQYF.

The chain carries TRBV4-1 and TRBJ2-1; weak D call: TRBD2 (6 bases). CDR1 and CDR2 (germline): MGHRA, YSYEKL. There are 15 residues in the CDR3. V was trimmed by 1 base and J by 6 bases, leaving 13 bases between them. The CDR3 reads CASSQVSGLINEQFF. The CDR3 bases are TGCGCCAGCAGCCAAGTATCGGGACTGATCAATGAGCAGTTCTTC.

This chain connects TRBV5-1 to TRBJ1-2; 10 nucleotides line up with TRBD1. CDR3 length equals 15 residues. CDR1 and CDR2 (germline): SGHRS, YFSETQ. The junction had 4 bases not matched to a gene; V was cut back by 4 bases and J by 1 base. CDR3 residues: CASSMGQGSNYGYTF. The DNA for the CDR3 is TGCGCCAGCAGCATGGGACAGGGGAGTAACTATGGCTACACCTTC.

This clone was recorded a few times. The V and J genes are TRBV5-1 and TRBJ2-7; D not certain. In germline, CDR1 is SGHRS, CDR2 YFSETQ. This CDR3 comprises 12 residues. V was pared by 6 bases and J by 5 bases, with 12 bases between. The CDR3 DNA reads as TGCGCCAGCACCGACAACCAAGACGAGCAGTACTTC. It translates to CASTDNQDEQYF.

Of note for this clone: The sample contains more than one DNA sequence encoding this CDR3. The chain links TRBV5-1 to TRBJ2-3; the D gene is possibly TRBD2 (6 bases). The CDR3 contains 14 residues. CDR1 is SGHRS and CDR2 is YFSETQ in the germline V gene. The V and J ends lost 0 bases and 3 bases respectively, with 8 bases between them. In DNA form, the CDR3 reads TGCGCCAGCAGCTTGGGACTAGTTACAGATACGCAGTATTTT. Translated, it gives CASSLGLVTDTQYF.

Details on this clone: The junction shows a germline mismatch at one end, possibly a read error. This rearrangement joins TRBV5-4 to TRBJ2-3; possibly TRBD2 for D (6 bases). The germline V gene encodes CDR1 SGHNT and CDR2 YYREEE (reference sequence). The CDR3 sequence is 17 residues long. This CDR3 is CASSPDPDYTSTETQYF. Written as DNA, the CDR3 is TGTGCCAGCAGCCCCGATCCGGATTACACTAGCACAGAGACGCAGTATTTT.

The chain links TRBV2 to TRBJ2-1; D perhaps matches TRBD1 (5 bases). CDR1 is SNHLY and CDR2 is FYNNEI in the germline V gene. Between the trimmed V and J ends, which lost 6 bases and 2 bases, there was a span of 11 bases. The CDR3 spans 14 residues. CDR3 loop: CASRLLGPYNEQFF. CDR3 coding DNA: TGTGCCAGCAGGCTTTTGGGGCCCTACAATGAGCAGTTCTTC. Drawing the rest from reference TRBV2 and TRBJ2-1, the complete variable domain is EPEVTQTPSHQVTQMGQEVILRCVPISNHLYFYWYRQILGQKVEFLVSFYNNEISEKSEIFDDQFSVERPDGSNFTLKIRSTKLEDSAMYFCASRLLGPYNEQFFGPGTRLTVL.

V usage is TRBV27 and J usage is TRBJ2-7; 9 nucleotides match TRBD2. The CDR3 consists of 14 residues. Unmatched junction bases numbered 4, after V lost 3 bases and J lost 4 bases. The germline gives CDR1 MNHEY, CDR2 SMNVEV (reference sequence). As DNA, the CDR3 is TGTGCCAGCAGTTTTGGCGGGGGGGGGTACGAGCAGTACTTC. Protein product: CASSFGGGGYEQYF.

This clone was counted only a few times. V gene TRBV21-1 combines with J gene TRBJ1-5; the DNA was not used to check the table's D call, TRBD1. TRBV21-1 is listed as a pseudogene. The CDR3 spans 18 residues. The CDR3 nucleotides read TGTGCCAGCAGCACCCGACAGGGGTCCCGGGTGGGGCGTCAGCCCCAGCATTTT. Amino acid sequence: CASSTRQGSRVGRQPQHF.

This chain joins TRBV5-4 and TRBJ2-1, with 11 bases that match TRBD1. Germline V gene data show CDR1 as SGHNT and CDR2 as YYREEE (reference sequence). The length of the CDR3 is 15 residues. The V gene end was trimmed by 5 bases and the J gene end by 6 bases; junction bases not matched to a gene: 7. CDR3 in amino acids: CASSTRDRGSNEQFF. CDR3 nucleotides: TGTGCCAGCAGTACCCGGGACAGGGGGTCCAATGAGCAGTTCTTC.

This chain uses TRBV28 with TRBJ1-1; no clear D gene. Trimming pared 10 bases from V and 0 bases from J, leaving 6 bases between. CDR1 MDHEN and CDR2 SYDVKM come from the germline V gene. CDR3 length: 11 amino acids. The CDR3 reads CATKMNTEAFF. As DNA, the CDR3 is TGTGCCACCAAAATGAACACTGAAGCTTTCTTT.

The chain joins TRBV2 to TRBJ1-2; D is ambiguous. CDR1 is SNHLY and CDR2 is FYNNEI in the germline V gene. The CDR3 loop spans 13 amino acids. V was shortened by 2 bases and J by 8 bases, with 12 bases between the two germline ends. This CDR3 reads CASSELVGGGYTF. Here the CDR3 DNA reads TGTGCCAGCAGTGAATTGGTGGGAGGAGGCTACACCTTC.

This chain uses TRBV6-5 with TRBJ2-7; TRBD1 aligns across 11 bases. Trimming cost V 8 bases and J 7 bases; bases outside gene matches: 7. Germline CDR1 and CDR2: MNHEY and SVGAGI. CDR3 length: 13 amino acids. CDR3 DNA sequence: TGTGCCAGCTGGACAGGGGGCTTGGGGGAGCAGTACTTC. As protein: CASWTGGLGEQYF.

The chain links TRBV19 to TRBJ1-6; D ambiguous. CDR1 and CDR2 from the germline V gene are LNHDA and SQIVND (reference sequence). Deletions cut 2 bases from V and 14 bases from J, with 19 bases between. There are 15 residues in the CDR3. This CDR3 is CASSIYLWQDSTLHF. The CDR3, as DNA: TGTGCCAGTAGTATATATCTATGGCAGGACTCAACCCTCCACTTT.

This chain uses TRBV9 with TRBJ2-3; 7 positions agree with TRBD2. The CDR3 length is 17 residues. V lost 0 bases to trimming and J lost 5 bases; unmatched junction nucleotides: 12. From germline, CDR1 is SGDLS and CDR2 YYNGEE. This chain's CDR3 is CASSVEGGGRAQDTQYF. The CDR3 nucleotides are TGTGCCAGCAGCGTAGAGGGAGGTGGGAGGGCCCAAGATACGCAGTATTTT.

In its sample, this clone was seen a few times. The chain carries TRBV7-9 and TRBJ1-2; D is unclear. From germline, CDR1 is SEHNR and CDR2 FQNEAQ (reference sequence). This CDR3 comprises 13 residues. The V and J ends lost 2 bases and 4 bases respectively, with 8 bases between them. This chain's CDR3 is CASSLYTAYGYTF. CDR3 DNA sequence: TGTGCCAGCAGCTTATATACAGCCTATGGCTACACCTTC.

About this clone itself: This same CDR3 is encoded by further DNA sequences in the sample. This CDR3 is CASSLGTGNTEAFF. The CDR3 DNA sequence: TGCGCCAGCAGCCTTGGGACAGGGAACACTGAAGCTTTCTTT. The V gene is TRBV5-1, the J gene TRBJ1-1; TRBD1 matches 8 bases. Germline CDR1 reads SGHRS; CDR2 reads YFSETQ. The CDR3 is 14 amino acids. Germline trimming cut 4 bases from V and 1 base from J; bases unmatched to any gene: 3.